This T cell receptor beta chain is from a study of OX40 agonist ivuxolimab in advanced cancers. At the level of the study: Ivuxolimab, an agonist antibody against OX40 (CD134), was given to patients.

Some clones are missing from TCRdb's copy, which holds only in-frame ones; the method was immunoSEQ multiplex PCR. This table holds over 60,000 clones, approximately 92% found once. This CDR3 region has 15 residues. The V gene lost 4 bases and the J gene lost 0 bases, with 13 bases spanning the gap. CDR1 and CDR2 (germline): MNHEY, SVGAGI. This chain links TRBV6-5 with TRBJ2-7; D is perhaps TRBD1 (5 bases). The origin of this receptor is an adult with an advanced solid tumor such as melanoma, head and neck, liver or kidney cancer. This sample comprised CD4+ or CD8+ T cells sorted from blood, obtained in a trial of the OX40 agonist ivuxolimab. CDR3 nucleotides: TGTGCCAGCAGTTCGCAGGGTGAGGACTCCTACGAGCAGTACTTC. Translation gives CASSSQGEDSYEQYF.